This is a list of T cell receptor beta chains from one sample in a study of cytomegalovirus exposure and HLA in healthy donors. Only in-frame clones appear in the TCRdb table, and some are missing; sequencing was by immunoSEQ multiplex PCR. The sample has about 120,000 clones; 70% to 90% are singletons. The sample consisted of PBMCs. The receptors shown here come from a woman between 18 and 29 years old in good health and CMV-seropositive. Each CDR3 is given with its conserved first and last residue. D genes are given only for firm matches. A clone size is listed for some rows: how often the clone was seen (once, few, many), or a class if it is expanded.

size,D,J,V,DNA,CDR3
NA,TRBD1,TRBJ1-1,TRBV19,TGTGCCAGTAGTATAGGACAGGGAGGGAACACTGAAGCTTTCTTT,CASSIGQGGNTEAFF
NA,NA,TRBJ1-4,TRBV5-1,TGCGCCAGCAGCTTGGGACCAGGCGAAAAACTGTTTTTT,CASSLGPGEKLFF
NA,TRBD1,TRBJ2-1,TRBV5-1,TGCGCCAGCAGCTTGGCAGGGGGCAATGAGCAGTTCTTC,CASSLAGGNEQFF
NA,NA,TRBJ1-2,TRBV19,TGTGCCAGTAGTATAGATCCGGTCAGGAAAAGGAACTATGGCTACACCTTC,CASSIDPVRKRNYGYTF
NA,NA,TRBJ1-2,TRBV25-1,TGTGCCAGCAGGCAGCAGGGCGTCGGCTATGGCTACACCTTC,CASRQQGVGYGYTF
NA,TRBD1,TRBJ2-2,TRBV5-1,TGCGCCAGCAGCTTACCGGGACAGGGAGTCCCCGGGGAGCTGTTTTTT,CASSLPGQGVPGELFF
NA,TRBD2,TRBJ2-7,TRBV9,TGTGCCAGCAGCGCTGGGGACTACTTGGTAGACGAGCAGTACTTC,CASSAGDYLVDEQYF
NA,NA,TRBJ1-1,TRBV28,TGTGCCAGCAGTTCCGCCCGTTTGGGGACACGTAACACTGAAGCTTTCTTT,CASSSARLGTRNTEAFF
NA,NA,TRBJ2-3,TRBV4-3,TGCGCCAGCAGCCAAGTCCGGGGAGAAGATACGCAGTATTTT,CASSQVRGEDTQYF
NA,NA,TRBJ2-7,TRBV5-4,TGTGCCAGCAGCTTTTCAGGGGTTGGGGAGCAGTACTTC,CASSFSGVGEQYF
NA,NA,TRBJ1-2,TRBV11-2,TGTGCCAGCAGCTCCTCAGGCCGTATTGGCTACACCTTC,CASSSSGRIGYTF
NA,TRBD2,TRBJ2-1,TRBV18,TGTGCCAGCTCACCATTACTAGCGGCCAATGAGCAGTTCTTC,CASSPLLAANEQFF
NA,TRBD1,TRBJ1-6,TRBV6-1,TGTGCCAGCAGTGAGGACGACAGGGGAGTGGGTTCACCCCTCCACTTT,CASSEDDRGVGSPLHF
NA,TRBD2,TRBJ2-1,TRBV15,TGTGCCACCAGCAGAGATGCGGGAGGGAGCTCCTACAATGAGCAGTTCTTC,CATSRDAGGSSYNEQFF
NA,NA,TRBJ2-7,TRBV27,TGTGCCAGCAGTTTATGGGCAGGGCTACCCTACGAGCAGTACTTC,CASSLWAGLPYEQYF
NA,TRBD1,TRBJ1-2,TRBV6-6,TGTGCCAGCAGTACAGGACAGGGAATAGCTAACTATGGCTACACCTTC,CASSTGQGIANYGYTF
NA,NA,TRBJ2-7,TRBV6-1,TGTGCCAGCAGTGAAATAGACAGGACCTACGAGCAGTACTTC,CASSEIDRTYEQYF
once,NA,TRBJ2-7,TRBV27,TGTGCCAGCAGTTTGAGCCTCTCCTACGAGCAGTACTTC,CASSLSLSYEQYF
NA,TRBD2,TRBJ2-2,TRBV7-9,TGTGCCAGCAGCTTTCTCCAAGCGGGATCAAACACCGGGGAGCTGTTTTTT,CASSFLQAGSNTGELFF
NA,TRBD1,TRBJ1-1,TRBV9,TGTGCCAGCAGCCCACAGGGGGCGGCCACTGAAGCTTTCTTT,CASSPQGAATEAFF
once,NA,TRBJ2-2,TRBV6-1,TGTGCCAGCAGTGAAATCCCCGCGAACACCGGGGAGCTGTTTTTT,CASSEIPANTGELFF
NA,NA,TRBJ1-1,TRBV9,TGTGCCAGCAGCGTAGGACAGAGCACAGAAGCTTTCTTT,CASSVGQSTEAFF
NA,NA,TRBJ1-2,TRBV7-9,TGTGCCAGCAGCCTAGACACCATCTATGGCTACACCTTC,CASSLDTIYGYTF
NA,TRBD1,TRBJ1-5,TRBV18,TGTGCCAGCTCACCAGGGACAGACTATAGCAATCAGCCCCAGCATTTT,CASSPGTDYSNQPQHF
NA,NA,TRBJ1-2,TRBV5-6,TGTGCCAGCAGCTTGACAGGGCTCTATGGCTACACCTTC,CASSLTGLYGYTF
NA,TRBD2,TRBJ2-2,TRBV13,TGTGCCAGCAGCTTAAGTAAAAAAGCGGGGGTGATCGCCGGGGAGCTGTTTTTT,CASSLSKKAGVIAGELFF
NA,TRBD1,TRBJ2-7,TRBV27,TGTGCCAGCAGTTTATCGTCTTTAAAGTGGGGACAGGGGGTCTACGAGCAGTACTTC,CASSLSSLKWGQGVYEQYF
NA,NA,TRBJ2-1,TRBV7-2,TGTGCCAGCAGCTTAAACCCCTTAACAGGCGGCAATGAGCAGTTCTTC,CASSLNPLTGGNEQFF
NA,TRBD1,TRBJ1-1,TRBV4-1,TGCGCCAGCAGCCAAGCGTACAGGGGGAGGACTGAAGCTTTCTTT,CASSQAYRGRTEAFF
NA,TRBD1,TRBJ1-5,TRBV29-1,TGCAGCGTTCAGGGGGCACATAGCAATCAGCCCCAGCATTTT,CSVQGAHSNQPQHF
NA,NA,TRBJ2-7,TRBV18,TGTGCCAGCTCACTATCGGACAGAACCTACGAGCAGTACTTC,CASSLSDRTYEQYF
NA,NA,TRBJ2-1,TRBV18,TGTGCCAGCTCACCGGCGGGCGCTGAGCAGTTCTTC,CASSPAGAEQFF
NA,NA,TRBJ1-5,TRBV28,TGTGCCAGCAGTTTACGAGTTCAGCCCCAGCATTTT,CASSLRVQPQHF
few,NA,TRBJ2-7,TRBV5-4,TGTGCCAGCTCGACCGCACAGGGAAGCTACGAGCAGTACTTC,CASSTAQGSYEQYF
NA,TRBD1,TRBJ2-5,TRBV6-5,TGTGCCAGCAGTGAACAGGGGGCTGGGACCCAGTACTTC,CASSEQGAGTQYF
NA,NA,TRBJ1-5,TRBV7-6,TGTGCCAGCAGCCTGCAAGTGGGGCCGAATCAGCCCCAGCATTTT,CASSLQVGPNQPQHF
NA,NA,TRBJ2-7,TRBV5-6,TGTGCCAGCAGCCTCGCCGGGAGCTACGAGCAGTACTTC,CASSLAGSYEQYF
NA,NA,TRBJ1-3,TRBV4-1,TGCGCCAGCAGCCAAGATGCGACGGGATACTCTGGAAACACCATATATTTT,CASSQDATGYSGNTIYF
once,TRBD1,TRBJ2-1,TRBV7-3,TGTGCCAGCAGCCATTTACAGGGGGCAAACTACAATGAGCAGTTCTTC,CASSHLQGANYNEQFF
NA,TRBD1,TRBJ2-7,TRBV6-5,TGTGCCAGCCAGGACAGGCGAAGGAACTACGAGCAGTACTTC,CASQDRRRNYEQYF
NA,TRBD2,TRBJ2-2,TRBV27,TGTGCCAGCAGTAGCCCCGTAGTAGCGGGACGGACCGGGGAGCTGTTTTTT,CASSSPVVAGRTGELFF
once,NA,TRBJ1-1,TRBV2,TGTGCCAGCAAAACCCAGGGGTGGGGGCTTAACACTGAAGCTTTCTTT,CASKTQGWGLNTEAFF
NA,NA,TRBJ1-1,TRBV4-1,TGCGCCAGCAGCCAAGAACCAGGGTTCACTGAAGCTTTCTTT,CASSQEPGFTEAFF
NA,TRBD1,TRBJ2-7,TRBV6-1,TGTGCCAGCAGCCGGGACAGGGTATACGAGCAGTACTTC,CASSRDRVYEQYF
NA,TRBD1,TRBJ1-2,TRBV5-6,TGTGCCAGCAGGGGGTACGACAGGGTCCTCTATGGCTACACCTTC,CASRGYDRVLYGYTF